The next 25 T cell receptor beta chains were all read from a single sample in a study of blood T cell repertoires in COVID-19. Assay used: immunoSEQ multiplex PCR; TCRdb lists only in-frame clones, some missing. This table holds about 180,000 clones, about nine tenths found once. The specimen was peripheral blood. All receptors come from a woman aged 30 to 39 with acute or convalescent COVID-19.

The rearrangement uses TRBV25-1 and TRBJ2-5; 8 bases fit TRBD1. The CDR3 consists of 14 residues. V shed 7 bases, J shed 2 bases, and the junction held 6 bases outside the gene matches. Germline assignment: CDR1 MGHDK and CDR2 SYGVNS. For the CDR3, the DNA is TGTGCCAGCACGGACAGGGTGGGGCAAGAGACCCAGTACTTC. Translated, it gives CASTDRVGQETQYF.

This clone was seen a few times. The genes are TRBV4-2 and TRBJ1-5, with D hard to call. V shed 2 bases and J shed 2 bases, with 4 bases lying between them. Germline CDR1 LGHNA, CDR2 YNFKEQ. The CDR3 loop spans 13 amino acids. Here the CDR3 DNA reads TGTGCCAGCAGCCAACGGGGCAATCAGCCCCAGCATTTT. Protein product: CASSQRGNQPQHF.

This chain uses TRBV5-4 with TRBJ1-3, with TRBD1 identical over 10 bases. CDR1 and CDR2 (germline): SGHNT, YYREEE (reference sequence). This CDR3 is 16 amino acids long. The V and J ends lost 4 bases and 3 bases, in that order; junction bases with no gene match: 7. The CDR3 loop reads CASSQGQGGFGNTIYF. CDR3 DNA sequence: TGTGCCAGCAGCCAAGGACAGGGGGGATTTGGAAACACCATATATTTT.

This sequence joins TRBV14 and TRBJ2-7, with 10 bases that match TRBD2. Germline V gene sequence: CDR1 SGHDN, CDR2 FVKESK. With V trimmed by 6 bases and J by 3 bases, 8 bases remained unmatched. There are 15 residues in the CDR3. This CDR3 reads CASSPTSGSIYEQYF. In nucleotides, the CDR3 is TGTGCCAGCAGTCCGACTAGCGGGTCTATCTACGAGCAGTACTTC.

J is TRBJ1-2 and V is TRBV6-5; D uncertain. CDR1 MNHEY and CDR2 SVGAGI come from the germline V gene. CDR3 length: 16 amino acids. V lost 0 bases and J lost 1, with 12 bases in between. The DNA for the CDR3 is TGTGCCAGCAGTTACTCGCGGCGGGAGGGTAACTATGGCTACACCTTC. Protein: CASSYSRREGNYGYTF.

The V and J genes are TRBV28 and TRBJ2-1, with 7 positions matching TRBD2. The CDR3 contains 13 residues. J gave up 15 bases and V 6 bases, and 14 bases lay outside the gene matches. Germline values: CDR1 MDHEN, CDR2 SYDVKM. The CDR3 here is CASSPGDYSRLFF. For the CDR3, the DNA is TGTGCCAGCAGCCCGGGGGACTACTCGAGGCTGTTCTTC.

The chain is built from TRBV2 and TRBJ1-6; D might be TRBD1 (5 bases). V was trimmed by 7 bases and J by 0 bases, leaving 13 bases between them. Germline loops: CDR1 SNHLY, CDR2 FYNNEI. The CDR3 runs 16 residues. CDR3 sequence: CASMDTFSSYNSPLHF. The CDR3 DNA sequence: TGTGCCAGCATGGACACCTTTAGCTCCTATAATTCACCCCTCCACTTT.

The chain links TRBV12-5 to TRBJ2-3, with 7 bases identical to TRBD2. Looked up from germline, CDR1 is LGHNT and CDR2 is FRNRAP. J lost 4 bases, V lost 4 bases, and 8 bases had no gene match. The CDR3 runs to 15 residues. The chain's CDR3 is CASGSGPAGADTQYF. In DNA, the CDR3 is TGTGCTAGTGGTTCGGGACCCGCGGGGGCAGATACGCAGTATTTT. Together with reference TRBV12-5 and TRBJ2-3, the CDR3 gives the full variable domain: DARVTQTPRHKVTEMGQEVTMRCQPILGHNTVFWYRQTMMQGLELLAYFRNRAPLDDSGMPKDRFSAEMPDATLATLKIQPSEPRDSAVYFCASGSGPAGADTQYFGPGTRLTVL.

This chain links TRBV5-1 with TRBJ1-1; 7 bases fit TRBD1. V lost 7 bases, J lost 3 bases, and 6 bases stayed unmatched. Germline V gene lookup returns CDR1 SGHRS and CDR2 YFSETQ. This CDR3 contains 13 residues. DNA for the CDR3: TGCGCCAGCCAGACAGGGATGGACACTGAAGCTTTCTTT. Amino acid sequence: CASQTGMDTEAFF.

J is TRBJ2-7 and V is TRBV5-6, with 7 bases aligning to TRBD2. This CDR3 has 14 amino acids. Germline CDR1 and CDR2: SGHDT and YYEEEE. The junction had 6 bases not matched to a gene; V was cut back by 2 bases and J by 4 bases. CDR3 nucleotide sequence: TGTGCCAGCAGCTTAGGCGGGAGATATTACGAGCAGTACTTC. This translates into CASSLGGRYYEQYF.

This clone was recorded once. This chain joins TRBV5-6 and TRBJ2-4, with 10 nucleotides matching TRBD1. Trimming at V came to 1 base and at J to 6 bases, leaving 1 base not matched to a gene. This CDR3 has 14 amino acids. Germline V gives CDR1 SGHDT, CDR2 YYEEEE. The CDR3 nucleotides are TGTGCCAGCAGCTTGAGGACAGGGGGAAACATTCAGTACTTC. Protein sequence: CASSLRTGGNIQYF.

This clone occurred once. The V gene is TRBV30, the J gene TRBJ2-1, with TRBD2 matching over 7 bases. The trim removed 5 bases at V and 6 bases at J, leaving 7 bases unmatched. The CDR3 is 13 amino acids. The V gene's germline CDR1 is GTSNPN and CDR2 SVGIG (reference sequence). The CDR3 DNA reads as TGTGCCTGGGAGCGAGGACTAGTCAATGAGCAGTTCTTC. As protein: CAWERGLVNEQFF.

In the case of this clone: At one end, the junction sequence differs from germline, possibly due to a read error. Other DNA variants within this sample encode the same CDR3. The V and J genes are TRBV5-1 and TRBJ2-2, with D possibly being TRBD2 (5 bases). Germline V gene lookup returns CDR1 SGHRS and CDR2 YFSETQ. This CDR3 is built from 18 residues. The CDR3 loop reads CASSLSADWTANTGELFF. CDR3 DNA sequence: TGTGCCAGCAGCTTGTCCGCCGATTGGACTGCGAACACCGGGGAGCTGTTTTTT.

The chain carries TRBV28 and TRBJ2-1; D is ambiguous. The CDR3 covers 15 residues. The V gene's germline CDR1 is MDHEN and CDR2 SYDVKM. The germline V and J ends were trimmed by 3 bases and 0 bases, with 9 bases remaining between them. As DNA, the CDR3 is TGTGCCAGCAGTTTGCTGAGTGACTCCTACAATGAGCAGTTCTTC. Amino acid sequence: CASSLLSDSYNEQFF.

In regard to this clone: Relative to the germline gene, one junction end is altered; a read error may explain this. The chain has TRBV15 and TRBJ2-1, with 9 bases that match TRBD2. This CDR3 region has 13 residues. Looked up from germline, CDR1 is LNHNV and CDR2 is YYDKDF (reference sequence). The CDR3 region is CATSRDPVAGELF. The CDR3 DNA follows: TGTGCCACCAGCAGAGATCCTGTAGCGGGAGAACTCTTC.

The V call is TRBV10-3, the J call TRBJ1-1, with 7 bases that match TRBD1. Unmatched junction bases numbered 2, after V lost 1 base and J lost 9 bases. This CDR3 comprises 12 residues. Germline lookup yields CDR1 ENHRY and CDR2 SYGVKD. CDR3 DNA sequence: TGTGCCATCAGTGAGTTGGACAGGAAAGCTTTCTTT. This sequence encodes CAISELDRKAFF.

The V call is TRBV3-1 (or the pseudogene TRBV3-2), the J call TRBJ2-1; the match to TRBD1 covers 7 bases. CDR1 is LGHDT, CDR2 YNNKEL, per germline (reference sequence). The junction had 4 bases not matched to a gene; V was cut back by 2 bases and J by 3 bases. The CDR3 is made up of 15 amino acids. The CDR3 sequence is CASSQLQGNYNEQFF. The CDR3 DNA reads TGTGCCAGCAGCCAATTACAGGGGAACTACAATGAGCAGTTCTTC.

This clone was seen a handful of times. V is TRBV6-6 and J is TRBJ1-5; no definite D call. V was shortened by 6 bases and J by 3 bases, with 12 bases between the two germline ends. From germline, CDR1 is MNHNY and CDR2 SVGAGI (reference sequence). CDR3 length: 14 residues. CDR3 residues: CASRVQQYNQPQHF. The CDR3 nucleotides read TGTGCCAGCAGAGTTCAACAGTACAATCAGCCCCAGCATTTT.

This clone was found a few times. This sequence joins TRBV30 and TRBJ1-2; D is unresolved. V lost 2 bases to trimming and J lost 1 base, with 5 bases between them. Germline CDR1 and CDR2: GTSNPN and SVGIG (reference sequence). The CDR3 length is 12 residues. For the CDR3, the DNA is TGTGCCTGGAGTACGCGTAACTATGGCTACACCTTC. Protein: CAWSTRNYGYTF.

In this sample, this clone turned up once. V usage is TRBV6-5 and J usage is TRBJ2-7; 7 bases agree with TRBD2. This CDR3 has 14 amino acids. V dropped 6 bases and J dropped 0; count of bases not matched to a gene: 5. Germline-derived CDR1 and CDR2 are MNHEY and SVGAGI. In DNA form, the CDR3 reads TGTGCCAGCAGCTGGGGGGGATACTCCTACGAGCAGTACTTC. Amino acid sequence: CASSWGGYSYEQYF.

The chain uses TRBV6-5 and TRBJ2-3; perhaps TRBD2 as D (6 bases). Germline lookup yields CDR1 MNHEY and CDR2 SVGAGI. This CDR3 comprises 15 residues. Between the trimmed V and J ends, which lost 7 bases and 7 bases, there was a span of 21 bases. CDR3 in DNA: TGTGCCAGCACCAACGGGGCGGGATTTGGACATACGCAGTATTTT. This gives the protein CASTNGAGFGHTQYF.

The gene calls are TRBV30 and TRBJ1-2; D uncertain. This CDR3 spans 11 amino acids. The germline CDR1 and CDR2 sequences are GTSNPN and SVGIG (reference sequence). V lost 1 base and J lost 13, with 13 bases in between. The CDR3 nucleotides read TGTGCCTGGAGTGCAAATTTCCAGCGCACCTTC. Amino acid sequence: CAWSANFQRTF.

V usage is TRBV6-2 or TRBV6-3 and J usage is TRBJ2-1; D is perhaps TRBD1 (6 bases). Trimming pared 6 bases from V and 9 bases from J, leaving 15 bases between. The germline gives CDR1 MNHEY, CDR2 SVGEGT. The CDR3 extends over 13 amino acids. CDR3 DNA sequence: TGTGCCAGCAGCCCAGGGGTTCGGGTTGAGCAGTTCTTC. This translates into CASSPGVRVEQFF.

The V and J genes are TRBV18 and TRBJ1-1; no definite D call. The V and J ends lost 6 bases and 11 bases respectively, with 13 bases between them. Germline V gives CDR1 KGHSH, CDR2 LQKENI. This CDR3 region has 11 residues. The CDR3 sequence is CASSPGLWAFF. The CDR3 nucleotides are TGTGCCAGCTCCCCAGGCCTCTGGGCTTTCTTT.

The genes are TRBV3-1 (or the pseudogene TRBV3-2) and TRBJ2-7, with D unresolved. The CDR3 runs to 13 residues. Germline V gene lookup returns CDR1 LGHDT and CDR2 YNNKEL (reference sequence). The germline V and J ends were trimmed by 1 base and 6 bases, with 10 bases remaining between them. CDR3 protein: CASSQARSGEQYF. The CDR3 bases are TGTGCCAGCAGCCAAGCCCGATCCGGCGAGCAGTACTTC.